The 25 T cell receptor beta chains presented below share a single source sample, sequenced in a study of OX40 agonist ivuxolimab in advanced cancers. The protocol was immunoSEQ multiplex PCR, while the TCRdb copy is restricted to in-frame clones and leaves out a portion. The sample lists some 81,000 clones, over 70% occurring once. This material consisted of CD4+ or CD8+ T cells sorted from blood, taken in a trial of the OX40 agonist ivuxolimab. These receptors were taken from an adult with an advanced solid tumor such as melanoma, head and neck, liver or kidney cancer.

The chain recombines TRBV6-6 with TRBJ2-3; the D gene is possibly TRBD2 (6 bases). V was pared by 5 bases and J by 5 bases, with 17 bases between. The CDR3 totals 15 residues. The V gene's germline CDR1 is MNHNY and CDR2 SVGAGI (reference sequence). This chain's CDR3 is CASSPTVGEVDTQYF. The CDR3 DNA sequence: TGTGCCAGCAGTCCCACGGTGGGGGAGGTAGATACGCAGTATTTT.

V and J are TRBV10-3 and TRBJ2-1; 8 bases map to TRBD2. Trimming at V came to 2 bases and at J to 9 bases, leaving 12 bases not matched to a gene. Germline V gene data show CDR1 as ENHRY and CDR2 as SYGVKD. The CDR3 sequence is 16 residues long. DNA of the CDR3: TGTGCCATCAGTGAGCGGCTAGCGGGTCTCGGCACTGAGCAGTTCTTC. Translating gives CAISERLAGLGTEQFF.

The chain couples TRBV5-6 to TRBJ2-1, with D perhaps matching TRBD2 (5 bases). Germline values: CDR1 SGHDT, CDR2 YYEEEE. The V end lost 5 bases, the J end lost 0 bases, and 12 bases lay between the germline ends. The CDR3 length is 15 residues. CDR3 sequence: CASRTDWSSYNEQFF. The CDR3 region has the DNA TGTGCCAGCAGAACGGACTGGAGCTCCTACAATGAGCAGTTCTTC.

The chain uses TRBV5-1 and TRBJ2-5; 8 positions match TRBD1. The CDR3 contains 15 residues. The germline V gene encodes CDR1 SGHRS and CDR2 YFSETQ. V lost 4 bases, J lost 2 bases, and 7 bases stayed unmatched. The CDR3 here is CASSGTGGIQETQYF. CDR3 coding DNA: TGCGCCAGCAGCGGAACAGGGGGGATTCAAGAGACCCAGTACTTC.

This clone was seen a single time. This chain links TRBV9 with TRBJ1-1; a weak D match, TRBD1 (6 bases). This CDR3 is 12 amino acids long. The germline V and J ends were trimmed by 3 bases and 7 bases, with 10 bases remaining between them. Germline loops: CDR1 SGDLS, CDR2 YYNGEE. CDR3 coding DNA: TGTGCCAGCAGCGCCAGGGGAGATGAAGCTTTCTTT. This encodes CASSARGDEAFF.

The chain is built from TRBV5-1 and TRBJ2-2, with 12 bases matching TRBD2. There are 19 residues in the CDR3. CDR1 is SGHRS and CDR2 is YFSETQ in the germline V gene. V was clipped by 4 bases and J by 4 bases; unmatched bases: 14. CDR3 region: CASSGGNKEGLAGTGELFF. In DNA, the CDR3 is TGCGCCAGCAGCGGGGGCAATAAGGAGGGACTAGCGGGCACCGGGGAGCTGTTTTTT.

The chain couples TRBV7-2 to TRBJ2-4; D not resolved. This CDR3 region has 13 residues. Between the trimmed V and J ends, which lost 6 bases and 0 bases, there was a span of 6 bases. The germline CDR1 and CDR2 sequences are SGHTA and FQGNSA. This CDR3 is CASRSLAKNIQYF. The CDR3 coding sequence is TGTGCCAGCAGGTCGCTAGCCAAAAACATTCAGTACTTC.

The V gene is TRBV5-6, the J gene TRBJ2-3; D ambiguous. V was cut by 5 bases and J by 6 bases, with 10 bases left in between. Germline values: CDR1 SGHDT, CDR2 YYEEEE. The CDR3 covers 12 residues. The CDR3 here is CASSHDRDTQYF. As DNA, the CDR3 is TGTGCCAGCAGTCATGACCGGGATACGCAGTATTTT.

The V and J genes are TRBV5-1 and TRBJ2-1, with 8 bases that match TRBD1. This CDR3 is built from 15 residues. Germline-derived CDR1 and CDR2 are SGHRS and YFSETQ. With V trimmed by 3 bases and J by 4 bases, 6 bases remained unmatched. Here the CDR3 reads CASSSAGTGYNEQFF. The CDR3 nucleotides are TGCGCCAGCAGCTCGGCCGGGACAGGATACAATGAGCAGTTCTTC.

The chain joins TRBV10-1 to TRBJ2-7; D is undetermined. The CDR3 runs 14 residues. V lost 3 bases and J 8 bases, leaving 17 bases between the germline ends. The V gene's germline CDR1 is WNHNN and CDR2 SYGVQD (reference sequence). CDR3 sequence: CASSERSRMSKQYF. The CDR3 DNA sequence: TGCGCCAGCAGTGAAAGGAGCAGGATGAGCAAGCAGTACTTC.

V and J are TRBV11-2 and TRBJ2-3, with D unclear. Trimming took off 8 bases at V and 5 bases at J, with 8 bases between the two ends. Per germline, CDR1 SGHAT and CDR2 FQNNGV. This CDR3 region has 11 residues. CDR3 DNA sequence: TGTGCCAGCCGTTGGCAAGATACGCAGTATTTT. This gives the protein CASRWQDTQYF.

V gene TRBV7-2 combines with J gene TRBJ1-6, with unresolved D. This CDR3 spans 13 amino acids. V was pared by 5 bases and J by 7 bases, with 9 bases between. Germline assignment: CDR1 SGHTA and CDR2 FQGNSA. For the CDR3, the DNA is TGTGCCAGCAGCCCAGATAGAAATTCACCCCTCCACTTT. As protein: CASSPDRNSPLHF.

This clone was recorded many times. The V and J genes are TRBV7-2 and TRBJ2-7, with no clear D. Germline V lookup: CDR1 SGHTA, CDR2 FQGNSA. This CDR3 spans 14 amino acids. Trimming took off 2 bases at V and 6 bases at J, with 14 bases between the two ends. The CDR3 DNA sequence: TGTGCCAGCAGCTTAAGGTCGGCCTTAATCGAGCAGTACTTC. This sequence encodes CASSLRSALIEQYF.

This rearrangement joins TRBV5-6 to TRBJ2-2, with D uncertain. The CDR3 loop spans 13 amino acids. The germline V and J ends were trimmed by 1 base and 8 bases, with 9 bases remaining between them. Germline lookup yields CDR1 SGHDT and CDR2 YYEEEE. The CDR3 nucleotides are TGTGCCAGCAGCTTGTTCGAAGGAGGGGAGCTGTTTTTT. The encoded protein is CASSLFEGGELFF.

V and J are TRBV6-5 and TRBJ1-2; a weak D match, TRBD1 (5 bases). The V and J ends lost 4 bases and 2 bases respectively, with 11 bases between them. The CDR3 loop spans 14 amino acids. Germline CDR1 MNHEY, CDR2 SVGAGI. CDR3 DNA: TGTGCCAGCAGTTCCCCCCAGGGAAACTATGGCTACACCTTC. Translating it yields CASSSPQGNYGYTF.

The gene calls are TRBV5-4 and TRBJ2-1, with a possible D match to TRBD2 (5 bases). The germline V gene encodes CDR1 SGHNT and CDR2 YYREEE (reference sequence). Trimming removed 2 bases at V and 8 bases at J, with 11 bases between. The CDR3 has 13 residues. CDR3 bases: TGTGCCAGCAGCTTCCTCATGGAGGATGAGCAGTTCTTC. Residues: CASSFLMEDEQFF.

This clone was counted only a few times. The V gene is TRBV7-2, the J gene TRBJ1-1; D possibly corresponds to TRBD1 (5 bases). The CDR3 has 12 residues. CDR1 is SGHTA, CDR2 FQGNSA, per germline. The V gene lost 1 base and the J gene lost 7 bases, with 7 bases spanning the gap. The DNA of the CDR3 is TGTGCCAGCAGCTTAGGGGGCGATGAAGCTTTCTTT. Residues: CASSLGGDEAFF.

This clone was recorded a few times. The same CDR3 can be traced to other DNA sequences in this sample. V is TRBV9 and J is TRBJ2-7; D remains ambiguous. V gave up 0 bases and J gave up 1 base, with 11 bases separating them. CDR1 SGDLS and CDR2 YYNGEE come from the germline V gene. The length of the CDR3 is 15 residues. The CDR3 spells CASSVAPHSSYEQYF. The CDR3, as DNA: TGTGCCAGCAGCGTAGCTCCCCACAGTTCCTACGAGCAGTACTTC.

The table lists this clone with a count of one. The gene calls are TRBV30 and TRBJ1-5, with D possibly being TRBD1 (5 bases). V gave up 0 bases and J gave up 5 bases, with 11 bases separating them. CDR3 length equals 14 residues. Germline CDR1 GTSNPN, CDR2 SVGIG (reference sequence). The DNA for the CDR3 is TGTGCCTGGAGTGTACGACAGAGGGATCAGCCCCAGCATTTT. As protein: CAWSVRQRDQPQHF.

The genes are TRBV29-1 and TRBJ2-3, with D possibly being TRBD1 (5 bases). Germline V gives CDR1 SQVTM, CDR2 ANQGSEA. The CDR3 extends over 12 amino acids. V gave up 8 bases and J gave up 2 bases, with 11 bases separating them. The CDR3 region has the DNA TGCAGCTTACGACAGTACACAGATACGCAGTATTTT. It yields the protein CSLRQYTDTQYF.

The chain employs TRBV28 and TRBJ1-2; TRBD1 aligns across 7 bases. The V and J ends lost 8 bases and 5 bases, in that order; junction bases with no gene match: 11. The length of the CDR3 is 14 residues. CDR1 and CDR2 from the germline V gene are MDHEN and SYDVKM. The CDR3 nucleotides are TGTGCCAGCCTACCGGGACAGTTGGTGTATGGCTACACCTTC. Translated: CASLPGQLVYGYTF.

The chain recombines TRBV5-4 with TRBJ2-7, with 7 bases fitting TRBD1. The germline gives CDR1 SGHNT, CDR2 YYREEE (reference sequence). Trimming took 2 bases from V and 1 from J; bases not matched to a gene: 6. This CDR3 is 15 amino acids long. The CDR3: CASSFWDSRSYEQYF. CDR3 DNA sequence: TGTGCCAGCAGCTTTTGGGACAGCCGATCCTACGAGCAGTACTTC.

This rearrangement joins TRBV5-1 to TRBJ2-3, with D hard to call. Germline V lookup: CDR1 SGHRS, CDR2 YFSETQ. V lost 5 bases, J lost 0 bases, and 7 bases lay in between. This CDR3 has 13 residues. CDR3 in DNA: TGCGCCAGCAGTTCCCAGAGCACAGATACGCAGTATTTT. Residues: CASSSQSTDTQYF.

The rearrangement joins TRBV5-1 to TRBJ2-3; D may correspond to TRBD1 or TRBD2 (5 bases each). The CDR3 is made up of 16 amino acids. Trimming took off 4 bases at V and 4 bases at J, with 19 bases between the two ends. Germline assignment: CDR1 SGHRS and CDR2 YFSETQ. CDR3 sequence: CASSLEAGALADTQYF. CDR3 DNA sequence: TGCGCCAGCAGCCTGGAGGCCGGGGCGTTAGCAGATACGCAGTATTTT.

This chain links TRBV7-9 with TRBJ2-6, with 7 bases identical to TRBD1. Trimming took 5 bases from V and 0 from J; bases not matched to a gene: 4. The germline gives CDR1 SEHNR, CDR2 FQNEAQ (reference sequence). The CDR3 runs 16 residues. The CDR3 DNA reads as TGTGCCAGCAGCCACGACAGGGCCTCTGGGGCCAACGTCCTGACTTTC. Translation: CASSHDRASGANVLTF.